These 21 T cell receptor beta chains originate from one sample sequenced in a study of blood T cell repertoires in COVID-19. Data came from immunoSEQ multiplex PCR; TCRdb stores just in-frame clones and leaves some out. In the table there are 130,000 to 150,000 clones, about four fifths of which are singletons. Sequencing was carried out using peripheral blood. The origin of the receptors is a human donor with acute or convalescent COVID-19. The donor label of this sample is uncertain.

This rearrangement joins TRBV7-3 to TRBJ1-6; D not certain. Germline values: CDR1 SGHTA, CDR2 FQGTGA. The CDR3 is 14 residues long. V gave up 2 bases and J gave up 10 bases, with 12 bases separating them. Here the CDR3 reads CASSLGPRGSPLHF. As DNA, the CDR3 is TGTGCCAGCAGCTTAGGCCCCAGAGGATCACCCCTCCACTTT.

The chain joins TRBV5-1 to TRBJ2-3; D might be TRBD1 (6 bases). V shed 2 bases and J shed 4 bases, with 14 bases lying between them. Per the germline V gene, CDR1 is SGHRS and CDR2 is YFSETQ. The CDR3 loop spans 15 amino acids. CDR3 region: CASSLGQGSSDTQYF. CDR3 bases: TGCGCCAGCAGCTTAGGGCAGGGGAGTTCAGATACGCAGTATTTT.

The chain couples TRBV2 to TRBJ1-5, with TRBD1 identical over 7 bases. This CDR3 has 14 amino acids. With V trimmed by 5 bases and J by 6 bases, 7 bases remained unmatched. CDR1 and CDR2 (germline): SNHLY, FYNNEI. The CDR3 bases are TGTGCCAGCAGTTTCGACAGGGATGGTCAGCCCCAGCATTTT. Its protein product is CASSFDRDGQPQHF.

This rearrangement joins TRBV7-2 to TRBJ1-1; D remains ambiguous. Per the germline V gene, CDR1 is SGHTA and CDR2 is FQGNSA. This CDR3 is 13 amino acids long. V dropped 4 bases and J dropped 1 base, with 7 bases sitting between them. The CDR3 region is CASSYARNTEAFF. The CDR3 DNA follows: TGTGCCAGCAGCTACGCCAGGAACACTGAAGCTTTCTTT.

The chain recombines TRBV3-1 (or the pseudogene TRBV3-2) with TRBJ2-6, with D unresolved. The length of the CDR3 is 18 residues. V lost 0 bases to trimming and J lost 0 bases, with 12 bases between them. Germline V gives CDR1 LGHDT, CDR2 YNNKEL (reference sequence). The CDR3 coding sequence is TGTGCCAGCAGCCAAGATGTGGCAGGAAGCTCTGGGGCCAACGTCCTGACTTTC. It codes for CASSQDVAGSSGANVLTF.

The chain employs TRBV5-1 and TRBJ1-1, with D perhaps TRBD1 (5 bases). CDR1 and CDR2 (germline): SGHRS, YFSETQ. The CDR3 loop spans 16 amino acids. The V end was cut by 0 bases, the J end by 0 bases, with 12 bases between. The CDR3 spells CASSLGRGTMNTEAFF. Here the CDR3 DNA reads TGCGCCAGCAGCTTGGGGAGGGGCACAATGAACACTGAAGCTTTCTTT. The variable domain in full, completed from reference TRBV5-1 and TRBJ1-1, reads KAGVTQTPRYLIKTRGQQVTLSCSPISGHRSVSWYQQTPGQGLQFLFEYFSETQRNKGNFPGRFSGRQFSNSRSEMNVSTLELGDSALYLCASSLGRGTMNTEAFFGQGTRLTVV.

The rearrangement uses TRBV9 and TRBJ1-2; possibly TRBD1 for D (6 bases). The CDR3 is made up of 14 amino acids. Trimming shortened V by 4 bases and J by 4 bases, and 14 bases separated the two germline ends. Per germline, CDR1 SGDLS and CDR2 YYNGEE. The CDR3 DNA reads as TGTGCCAGCAGCAGTTCCGACAGGAGCTATGGCTACACCTTC. It codes for CASSSSDRSYGYTF.

This clone showed up just once. V usage is TRBV6-5 and J usage is TRBJ1-4; no firm D call. Germline CDR1 reads MNHEY; CDR2 reads SVGAGI. V gave up 6 bases and J gave up 12 bases, with 23 bases separating them. The CDR3 covers 15 residues. The CDR3 spells CASRRGRTGSGELFF. CDR3 nucleotides: TGTGCCAGCAGACGCGGGCGGACGGGTTCAGGAGAACTGTTTTTT.

The CDR3 reads CAISDPGLFNEKLFF. CDR3 coding DNA: TGTGCCATCAGTGACCCGGGACTATTTAATGAAAAACTGTTTTTT. This chain connects TRBV10-3 to TRBJ1-4; weak D call: TRBD1 (5 bases). V lost 3 bases, J lost 4 bases, and 12 bases lay in between. Per germline, CDR1 ENHRY and CDR2 SYGVKD. The CDR3 is 15 amino acids.

The chain has TRBV5-1 and TRBJ1-2; 7 positions match TRBD1. Germline V gives CDR1 SGHRS, CDR2 YFSETQ. The CDR3 extends over 15 amino acids. The V and J ends lost 3 bases and 6 bases, in that order; junction bases with no gene match: 11. CDR3 in amino acids: CASSWESTGRNGYTF. The CDR3 nucleotides read TGCGCCAGCAGCTGGGAATCGACAGGGAGAAATGGCTACACCTTC.

CDR3 residues: CASGLATTGQAFF. DNA of the CDR3: TGTGCTAGTGGTTTGGCCACGACAGGACAAGCTTTCTTT. The chain employs TRBV12-5 and TRBJ1-1; perhaps TRBD1 as D (6 bases). Germline CDR1 and CDR2: LGHNT and FRNRAP. The length of the CDR3 is 13 residues. V lost 1 base and J lost 9, with 12 bases in between.

The J gene is TRBJ1-6, the V gene TRBV6-5, with D perhaps TRBD1 (5 bases). V was pared by 2 bases and J by 7 bases, with 6 bases between. The germline gives CDR1 MNHEY, CDR2 SVGAGI. The CDR3 spans 13 residues. The CDR3 loop is CASSYRGNSPLHF. Written as DNA, the CDR3 is TGTGCCAGCAGTTACCGGGGGAATTCACCCCTCCACTTT.

The chain combines TRBV30 with TRBJ1-2; D remains unclear. The V gene's germline CDR1 is GTSNPN and CDR2 SVGIG (reference sequence). V was trimmed by 1 base and J by 6 bases, leaving 9 bases between them. This CDR3 contains 12 residues. CDR3 DNA: TGTGCCTGGAGTGCGTACAGCCATGGCTACACCTTC. Translated, it gives CAWSAYSHGYTF.

This CDR3 reads CASGLSTGSAFF. The CDR3 DNA reads TGTGCTAGTGGTTTGTCGACAGGGTCGGCTTTCTTT. The V and J genes are TRBV12-5 and TRBJ1-1; 7 bases align to TRBD1. The CDR3 totals 12 residues. The V segment lost 2 bases and the J segment 11 bases; nucleotides outside the gene matches: 5. CDR1 LGHNT and CDR2 FRNRAP come from the germline V gene.

The V call is TRBV2, the J call TRBJ2-1, with 10 bases lining up with TRBD2. Trimming removed 6 bases from V and 2 bases from J; junction bases left unmatched: 4. The CDR3 runs to 15 residues. Germline V lookup: CDR1 SNHLY, CDR2 FYNNEI. CDR3 residues: CASSLTSGAYNEQFF. In DNA, the CDR3 is TGTGCCAGCAGCCTTACTAGCGGGGCCTACAATGAGCAGTTCTTC.

V usage is TRBV12-5 and J usage is TRBJ2-1, with D hard to call. Germline lookup yields CDR1 LGHNT and CDR2 FRNRAP. There are 13 residues in the CDR3. CDR3: CACRSAPWNEQFF. As DNA, the CDR3 is TGTGCCTGTCGGAGCGCCCCCTGGAATGAGCAGTTCTTC.

V and J are TRBV2 and TRBJ1-1; D gene unclear. Trimming shortened V by 3 bases and J by 4 bases, and 12 bases separated the two germline ends. Germline V lookup: CDR1 SNHLY, CDR2 FYNNEI. This CDR3 contains 14 residues. In DNA form, the CDR3 reads TGTGCCAGCAGTGAGAGGGTACGGGGCACTGAAGCTTTCTTT. This encodes CASSERVRGTEAFF. Supplemented by reference TRBV2 and TRBJ1-1, the full variable domain reads EPEVTQTPSHQVTQMGQEVILRCVPISNHLYFYWYRQILGQKVEFLVSFYNNEISEKSEIFDDQFSVERPDGSNFTLKIRSTKLEDSAMYFCASSERVRGTEAFFGQGTRLTVV.

The sample holds a few counts of this clone. The chain uses TRBV2 and TRBJ2-3, with 10 bases fitting TRBD1. The CDR3 extends over 15 amino acids. V shed 3 bases and J 5 bases; nucleotides not matched to a gene: 5. Germline V gene lookup returns CDR1 SNHLY and CDR2 FYNNEI. The chain's CDR3 is CASSDTTGGRDTQYF. In nucleotides, the CDR3 is TGTGCCAGCAGTGATACGACAGGGGGCAGAGATACGCAGTATTTT.

This chain links TRBV6-5 with TRBJ2-7; tentative D call: TRBD1 (5 bases). The CDR3 is made up of 13 amino acids. Germline-derived CDR1 and CDR2 are MNHEY and SVGAGI. Between the trimmed V and J ends, which lost 7 bases and 2 bases, there was a span of 12 bases. Here the CDR3 DNA reads TGTGCCAGCACCAGACAGTTCGCCTACGAGCAGTACTTC. Protein sequence: CASTRQFAYEQYF.

The chain couples TRBV20-1 to TRBJ1-6; D call uncertain. V was cut by 3 bases and J by 7 bases, with 7 bases left in between. Germline CDR1 is DFQATT and CDR2 is SNEGSKA (reference sequence). The CDR3 runs to 12 residues. CDR3 bases: TGCAGTGCTAGTCTACAGAATTCACCCCTCCACTTT. It codes for CSASLQNSPLHF.

In this sample, this clone turned up many times. The sample carries other DNA sequences with the same CDR3. The V and J genes are TRBV5-1 and TRBJ1-1; D may be TRBD1 (5 bases). Germline V gene sequence: CDR1 SGHRS, CDR2 YFSETQ. V lost 2 bases, J lost 5 bases, and 13 bases lay in between. The CDR3 loop spans 14 amino acids. As DNA, the CDR3 is TGCGCCAGCAGCTTCCTAGGGGCCGGGACTGAAGCTTTCTTT. Translating it yields CASSFLGAGTEAFF.